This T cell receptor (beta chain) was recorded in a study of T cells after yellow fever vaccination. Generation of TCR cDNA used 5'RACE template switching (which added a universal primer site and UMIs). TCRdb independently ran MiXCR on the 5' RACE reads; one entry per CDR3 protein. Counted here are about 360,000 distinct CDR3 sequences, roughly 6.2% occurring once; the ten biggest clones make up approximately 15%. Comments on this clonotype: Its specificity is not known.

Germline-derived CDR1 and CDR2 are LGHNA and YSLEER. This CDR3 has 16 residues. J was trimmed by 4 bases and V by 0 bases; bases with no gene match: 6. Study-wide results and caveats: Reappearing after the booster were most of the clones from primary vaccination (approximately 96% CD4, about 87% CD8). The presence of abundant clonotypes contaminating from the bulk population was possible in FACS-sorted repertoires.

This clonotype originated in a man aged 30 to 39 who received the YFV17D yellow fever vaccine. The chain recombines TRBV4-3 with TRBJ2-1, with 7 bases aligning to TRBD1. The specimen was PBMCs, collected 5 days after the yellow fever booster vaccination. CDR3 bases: TGCGCCAGCAGCCAAGAGGCCGGGACAGAGTACAATGAGCAGTTCTTC. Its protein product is CASSQEAGTEYNEQFF.